These 23 T cell receptor beta chains came from one sample sequenced in a study of identical twins. One entry per CDR3 protein, called by TCRdb with MiXCR from the 5' RACE reads. The sample has about 100,000 distinct CDR3 sequences; under 7% are singletons. The material sequenced was memory T cells sorted from blood. These TCRs come from a woman between 45 and 60 years old in good health.

This clonotype has ten or more counts. The CDR3 loop is CASSGGGTSRETQYF. The CDR3 DNA reads as TGTGCCAGCAGTGGAGGCGGGACATCAAGAGAGACCCAGTACTTC. The genes are TRBV28 and TRBJ2-5; D may be TRBD1 or TRBD2 (6 bases each). V was pared by 5 bases and J by 4 bases, with 17 bases between. The CDR3 is 15 residues long. In germline, CDR1 is MDHEN, CDR2 SYDVKM.

This clonotype was counted a few times. This chain connects TRBV29-1 to TRBJ2-6; D might be TRBD2 (5 bases). The germline V and J ends were trimmed by 2 bases and 0 bases, with 8 bases remaining between them. Looked up from germline, CDR1 is SQVTM and CDR2 is ANQGSEA. CDR3 length equals 15 residues. The DNA of the CDR3 is TGCAGCGTTGAATCTCGGGACTCTGGGGCCAACGTCCTGACTTTC. This sequence encodes CSVESRDSGANVLTF. The complete variable domain, with remaining parts taken from reference TRBV29-1 and TRBJ2-6, reads SAVISQKPSRDICQRGTSLTIQCQVDSQVTMMFWYRQQPGQSLTLIATANQGSEATYESGFVIDKFPISRPNLTFSTLTVSNMSPEDSSIYLCSVESRDSGANVLTFGAGSRLTVL.

Turning to this clonotype: A read error may account for a junction end that differs from germline. V gene TRBV7-7 combines with J gene TRBJ2-5; 7 bases agree with TRBD1. The CDR3 has 14 residues. Germline V gives CDR1 SSHAT, CDR2 FNYEAQ (reference sequence). In DNA, the CDR3 is TGTGCTAGCAGCTTGGGGGACAGACAGGAGACCCAGTACTTC. Encoded protein: CASSLGDRQETQYF. Full variable domain (rest looked up from reference TRBV7-7 and TRBJ2-5): GAGVSQSPRYKVTKRGQDVTLRCDPISSHATLYWYQQALGQGPEFLTYFNYEAQPDKSGLPSDRFSAERPEGSISTLTIQRTEQRDSAMYRCASSLGDRQETQYFGPGTRLLVL.

This clonotype occurred a few times. J is TRBJ2-2 and V is TRBV30; 10 positions match TRBD1. J was trimmed by 10 bases and V by 2 bases; bases with no gene match: 4. This CDR3 has 13 residues. Germline V gene lookup returns CDR1 GTSNPN and CDR2 SVGIG (reference sequence). The CDR3 region has the DNA TGTGCCTGGAGTAAGGGACAGGGGCTGGAGCTGTTTTTT. Its protein product is CAWSKGQGLELFF.

This clonotype was seen a few times. The chain uses TRBV12-3 or TRBV12-4 and TRBJ2-5; 7 bases map to TRBD1. Unmatched junction bases numbered 6, after V lost 0 bases and J lost 5 bases. The length of the CDR3 is 15 residues. The CDR3 region is CASSLAGQLGETQYF. The CDR3 nucleotides are TGTGCCAGCAGTTTAGCGGGACAGCTAGGGGAGACCCAGTACTTC.

There are many counts of this clonotype. The chain couples TRBV5-1 to TRBJ2-7; weak D call: TRBD1 (6 bases). Germline V gene lookup returns CDR1 SGHRS and CDR2 YFSETQ. There are 15 residues in the CDR3. V was cut by 4 bases and J by 3 bases, with 17 bases left in between. The chain's CDR3 is CASSPGQSFGYEQYF. The CDR3 DNA reads TGCGCCAGCAGCCCTGGACAGTCCTTCGGCTACGAGCAGTACTTC. Filled out from reference TRBV5-1 and TRBJ2-7, the complete variable domain reads KAGVTQTPRYLIKTRGQQVTLSCSPISGHRSVSWYQQTPGQGLQFLFEYFSETQRNKGNFPGRFSGRQFSNSRSEMNVSTLELGDSALYLCASSPGQSFGYEQYFGPGTRLTVT.

In its sample, this clonotype was seen many times. The CDR3 spells CASSAGQGGSGELFF. CDR3 nucleotide sequence: TGCGCCAGCAGCGCCGGACAGGGGGGGTCCGGGGAGCTGTTTTTT. The rearrangement links TRBV5-1 to TRBJ2-2; 10 bases agree with TRBD1. This CDR3 is built from 15 residues. In germline, CDR1 is SGHRS, CDR2 YFSETQ. J lost 6 bases, V lost 4 bases, and 6 bases had no gene match.

In its sample, this clonotype was seen many times. The chain combines TRBV5-1 with TRBJ2-2, with 8 bases identical to TRBD2. J gave up 0 bases and V 4 bases, and 5 bases lay outside the gene matches. This CDR3 is 16 amino acids long. From germline, CDR1 is SGHRS and CDR2 YFSETQ. CDR3 DNA: TGCGCCAGCAGCGGAGGACTAGCTACGAACACCGGGGAGCTGTTTTTT. It codes for CASSGGLATNTGELFF.

This clonotype was seen repeatedly, ten times or more. The CDR3 region has the DNA TGTGCCAGCAGCCCACGGACTAGCGGGAGAGGAGAGACCCAGTACTTC. This translates into CASSPRTSGRGETQYF. The V gene is TRBV5-5, the J gene TRBJ2-5, with 13 positions matching TRBD2. This CDR3 comprises 16 residues. Germline V gene sequence: CDR1 SGHKS, CDR2 YYEKEE (reference sequence). After removal of 4 bases from V and 4 bases from J, the junction contained 7 bases not matched to a gene.

In regard to this clonotype: This could be a read error, since a much larger clone is one nucleotide away. The chain couples TRBV29-1 to TRBJ2-1; D gene uncertain. The CDR3 loop spans 13 amino acids. The V end lost 5 bases, the J end lost 12 bases, and 20 bases lay between the germline ends. Germline assignment: CDR1 SQVTM and CDR2 ANQGSEA. CDR3 DNA sequence: TGCAGCGTTCTAGACCCCTCTATGGACGGGCAGTTCTTC. Protein product: CSVLDPSMDGQFF.

At least ten counts were recorded for this clonotype. This rearrangement joins TRBV3-1 to TRBJ2-5; no clear D. The CDR3 extends over 10 amino acids. Germline lookup yields CDR1 LGHDT and CDR2 YNNKEL (reference sequence). The V and J ends lost 0 bases and 7 bases respectively, with 0 bases between them. The CDR3 is CASSQETQYF. CDR3 sequence (DNA): TGTGCCAGCAGCCAAGAGACCCAGTACTTC.

This clonotype was recorded at least ten times. The chain couples TRBV5-4 to TRBJ2-5; no definite D call. Germline loops: CDR1 SGHNT, CDR2 YYREEE (reference sequence). The CDR3 length is 13 residues. The ends were cut back, 2 bases at V and 2 bases at J, with 7 bases in the middle. The CDR3 coding sequence is TGTGCCAGCAGCTTACCACAGCAAGAGACCCAGTACTTC. Protein sequence: CASSLPQQETQYF.

This clonotype has just a few counts. The rearrangement uses TRBV27 and TRBJ2-1; 10 nucleotides align to TRBD2. J gave up 4 bases and V 6 bases, and 6 bases lay outside the gene matches. In germline, CDR1 is MNHEY, CDR2 SMNVEV (reference sequence). The CDR3 loop spans 15 amino acids. In DNA, the CDR3 is TGTGCCAGCAGGCCCCGGACTAGCGGTTACAATGAGCAGTTCTTC. Its translation is CASRPRTSGYNEQFF.

This clonotype was found many times. It is likely a read error, because the conserved phenylalanine at the end of the CDR3 is missing. The gene calls are TRBV10-1 and TRBJ2-5; D remains ambiguous. Germline CDR1 and CDR2: WNHNN and SYGVQD (reference sequence). CDR3 length: 13 amino acids. Trimming removed 2 bases from V and 5 bases from J, with 9 bases in between. Written as DNA, the CDR3 is TGCGCCAGCAGTGAGAGATCGGAGGAGACCCAGTACTTG. Protein product: CASSERSEETQYL.

This clonotype came up many times. This chain links TRBV7-2 with TRBJ2-1, with TRBD2 matching over 11 bases. V was pared by 5 bases and J by 2 bases, with 2 bases of the junction left unmatched. Germline CDR1 reads SGHTA; CDR2 reads FQGNSA. The CDR3 totals 15 residues. Written as DNA, the CDR3 is TGTGCCAGCAGCCCGACTAGCGGGGCCTACAATGAGCAGTTCTTC. This translates into CASSPTSGAYNEQFF.

This clonotype was seen at least ten times. This chain connects TRBV7-6 to TRBJ2-2; D is uncertain. The CDR3 runs 17 residues. Germline CDR1 SGHVS, CDR2 FNYEAQ. The chain's CDR3 is CATYPRPFSRVTGELFF. The CDR3 region has the DNA TGTGCGACTTACCCACGTCCGTTCTCCCGAGTCACCGGGGAGCTGTTTTTT.

There are many counts of this clonotype. The rearrangement uses TRBV2 and TRBJ2-2; the match to TRBD2 covers 10 bases. The CDR3 runs 16 residues. Trimming at V came to 3 bases and at J to 6 bases, leaving 7 bases not matched to a gene. Germline CDR1 and CDR2: SNHLY and FYNNEI. The CDR3 region has the DNA TGTGCCAGCAGTGATTTGCTAGCGGGAGCATCCGGGGAGCTGTTTTTT. Translated: CASSDLLAGASGELFF.

Only a few counts were recorded for this clonotype. The CDR3: CASRLDRTEAFF. Here the CDR3 DNA reads TGCGCCAGCAGACTTGACAGAACTGAAGCTTTCTTT. The rearrangement uses TRBV5-1 and TRBJ1-1, with a weak D call TRBD1 (5 bases). Germline V gene lookup returns CDR1 SGHRS and CDR2 YFSETQ. V was cut by 5 bases and J by 5 bases, with 10 bases left in between. This CDR3 has 12 residues.

Ten or more counts support this clonotype. The V and J genes are TRBV25-1 and TRBJ2-3; possible D gene TRBD2, 6 bases. The CDR3 is 14 amino acids. The V gene's germline CDR1 is MGHDK and CDR2 SYGVNS. V lost 2 bases to trimming and J lost 0 bases, with 6 bases between them. Written as DNA, the CDR3 is TGTGCCAGCAGTGAAAGCGGGAGCACAGATACGCAGTATTTT. Amino acid sequence: CASSESGSTDTQYF.

The rearrangement uses TRBV5-5 and TRBJ2-1, with TRBD1 matching 10 bases. Germline CDR1 SGHKS, CDR2 YYEKEE (reference sequence). This CDR3 comprises 15 residues. V shed 4 bases and J 6 bases; nucleotides not matched to a gene: 7. CDR3 DNA sequence: TGTGCCAGCAGCCCCCGGGACAGGGGCTTCAATGAGCAGTTCTTC. Translating gives CASSPRDRGFNEQFF.

This clonotype was detected ten times or more. J is TRBJ2-3 and V is TRBV11-2, with D possibly being TRBD1 (6 bases). The germline V gene has CDR1 SGHAT and CDR2 FQNNGV. Trimming pared 2 bases from V and 4 bases from J, leaving 10 bases between. This CDR3 comprises 14 residues. This CDR3 is CASSLSTGSDTQYF. CDR3 in DNA: TGTGCCAGCAGCTTATCAACAGGGTCAGATACGCAGTATTTT.

This clonotype was found a few times. The chain has TRBV20-1 and TRBJ1-4, with a weak D call TRBD1 (5 bases). This CDR3 spans 14 amino acids. With 5 bases removed from V and 4 bases from J, the gap between germline ends came to 14 bases. CDR1 DFQATT and CDR2 SNEGSKA come from the germline V gene (reference sequence). The DNA for the CDR3 is TGCAGTGCTCCAGACGGGGACTTTAATGAAAAACTGTTTTTT. As protein: CSAPDGDFNEKLFF.

This chain uses TRBV7-2 with TRBJ1-1; 7 bases match TRBD1. Germline V gene data show CDR1 as SGHTA and CDR2 as FQGNSA. The CDR3 runs to 15 residues. The V gene end was trimmed by 2 bases and the J gene end by 1 base; junction bases not matched to a gene: 4. CDR3 amino acids: CASSLWGQPNTEAFF. In DNA form, the CDR3 reads TGTGCCAGCAGCTTATGGGGACAGCCGAACACTGAAGCTTTCTTT.